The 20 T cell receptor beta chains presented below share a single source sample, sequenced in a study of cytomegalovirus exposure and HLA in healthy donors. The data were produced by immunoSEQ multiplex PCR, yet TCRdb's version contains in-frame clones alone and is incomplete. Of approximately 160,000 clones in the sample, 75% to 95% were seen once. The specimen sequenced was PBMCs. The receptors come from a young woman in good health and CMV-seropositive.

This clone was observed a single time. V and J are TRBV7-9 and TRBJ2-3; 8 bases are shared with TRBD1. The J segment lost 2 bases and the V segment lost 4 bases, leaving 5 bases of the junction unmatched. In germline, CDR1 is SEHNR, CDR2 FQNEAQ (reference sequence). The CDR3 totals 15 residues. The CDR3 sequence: CASSSWTGFTDTQYF. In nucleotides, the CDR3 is TGTGCCAGCAGCTCCTGGACAGGGTTCACAGATACGCAGTATTTT.

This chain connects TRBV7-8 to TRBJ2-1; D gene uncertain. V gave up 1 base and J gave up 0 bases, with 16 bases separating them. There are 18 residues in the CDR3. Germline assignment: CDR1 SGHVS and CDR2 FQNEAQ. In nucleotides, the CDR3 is TGTGCCAGCAGCTTAGGGCGACTCCCTCCAAGCTCCTACAATGAGCAGTTCTTC. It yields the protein CASSLGRLPPSSYNEQFF.

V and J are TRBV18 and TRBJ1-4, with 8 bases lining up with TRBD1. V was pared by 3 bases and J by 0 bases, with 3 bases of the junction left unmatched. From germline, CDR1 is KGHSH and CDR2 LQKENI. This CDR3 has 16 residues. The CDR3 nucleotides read TGTGCCAGCTCACCGAGACAGGGGTCAACTAATGAAAAACTGTTTTTT. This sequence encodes CASSPRQGSTNEKLFF.

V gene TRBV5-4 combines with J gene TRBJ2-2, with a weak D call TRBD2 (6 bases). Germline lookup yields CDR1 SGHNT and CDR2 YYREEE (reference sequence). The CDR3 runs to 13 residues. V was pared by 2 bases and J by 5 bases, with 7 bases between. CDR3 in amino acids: CASSLSGTGELFF. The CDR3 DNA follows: TGTGCCAGCAGCTTAAGCGGGACCGGGGAGCTGTTTTTT. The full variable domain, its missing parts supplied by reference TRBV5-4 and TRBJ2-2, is ETGVTQSPTHLIKTRGQQVTLRCSSQSGHNTVSWYQQALGQGPQFIFQYYREEENGRGNFPPRFSGLQFPNYSSELNVNALELDDSALYLCASSLSGTGELFFGEGSRLTVL.

CDR3 nucleotides: TGTGCCAGCAGTGTGGCTCGGACAGGTCTGGGTTCCGGGGAGCTGTTTTTT. This sequence encodes CASSVARTGLGSGELFF. The chain employs TRBV2 and TRBJ2-2; 7 bases fit TRBD1. The V segment lost 4 bases and the J segment 6 bases; nucleotides outside the gene matches: 14. The CDR3 is 17 amino acids. The germline CDR1 and CDR2 sequences are SNHLY and FYNNEI. The full variable domain, completed using reference TRBV2 and TRBJ2-2, is EPEVTQTPSHQVTQMGQEVILRCVPISNHLYFYWYRQILGQKVEFLVSFYNNEISEKSEIFDDQFSVERPDGSNFTLKIRSTKLEDSAMYFCASSVARTGLGSGELFFGEGSRLTVL.

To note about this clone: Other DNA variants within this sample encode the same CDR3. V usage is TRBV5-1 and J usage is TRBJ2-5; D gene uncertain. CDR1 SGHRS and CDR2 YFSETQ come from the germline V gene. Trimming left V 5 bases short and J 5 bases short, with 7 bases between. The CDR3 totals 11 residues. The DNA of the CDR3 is TGCGCCAGCAGTTCCGGGGAGACCCAGTACTTC. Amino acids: CASSSGETQYF.

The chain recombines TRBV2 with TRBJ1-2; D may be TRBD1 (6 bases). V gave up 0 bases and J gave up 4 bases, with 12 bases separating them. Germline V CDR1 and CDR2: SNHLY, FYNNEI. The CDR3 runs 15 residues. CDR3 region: CASSEALRTAYGYTF. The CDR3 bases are TGTGCCAGCAGTGAAGCGCTAAGGACAGCCTATGGCTACACCTTC.

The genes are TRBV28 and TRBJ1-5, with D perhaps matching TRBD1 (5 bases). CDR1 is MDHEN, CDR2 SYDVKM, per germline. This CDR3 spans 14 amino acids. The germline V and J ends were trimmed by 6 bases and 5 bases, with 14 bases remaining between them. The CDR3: CASRPLQGYQPQHF. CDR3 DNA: TGTGCCAGCAGGCCCCTTCAGGGTTATCAGCCCCAGCATTTT.

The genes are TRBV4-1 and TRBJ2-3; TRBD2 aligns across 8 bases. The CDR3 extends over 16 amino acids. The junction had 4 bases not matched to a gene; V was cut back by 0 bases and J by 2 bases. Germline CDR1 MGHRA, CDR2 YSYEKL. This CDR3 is CASSQDLGLVTDTQYF. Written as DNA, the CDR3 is TGCGCCAGCAGCCAAGATTTGGGACTAGTCACAGATACGCAGTATTTT.

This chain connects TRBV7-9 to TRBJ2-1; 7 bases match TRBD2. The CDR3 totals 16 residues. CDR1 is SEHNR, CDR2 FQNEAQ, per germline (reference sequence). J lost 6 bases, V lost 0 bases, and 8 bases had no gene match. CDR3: CASSLAAAGVSNEQFF. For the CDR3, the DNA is TGTGCCAGCAGCTTAGCCGCGGCGGGAGTTTCCAATGAGCAGTTCTTC.

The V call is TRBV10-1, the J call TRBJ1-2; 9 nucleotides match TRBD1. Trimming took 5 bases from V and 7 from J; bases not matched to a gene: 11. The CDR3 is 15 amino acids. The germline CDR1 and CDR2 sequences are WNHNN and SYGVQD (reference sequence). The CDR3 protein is CASSPLPGQGGGYTF. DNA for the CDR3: TGCGCCAGCAGTCCTTTACCGGGACAGGGAGGTGGCTACACCTTC.

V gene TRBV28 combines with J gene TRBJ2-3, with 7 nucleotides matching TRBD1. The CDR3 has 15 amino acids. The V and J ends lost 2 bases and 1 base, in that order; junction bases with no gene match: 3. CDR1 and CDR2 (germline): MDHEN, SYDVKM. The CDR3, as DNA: TGTGCCAGCAGTTTAGGGGACAGACGCACAGATACGCAGTATTTT. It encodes CASSLGDRRTDTQYF.

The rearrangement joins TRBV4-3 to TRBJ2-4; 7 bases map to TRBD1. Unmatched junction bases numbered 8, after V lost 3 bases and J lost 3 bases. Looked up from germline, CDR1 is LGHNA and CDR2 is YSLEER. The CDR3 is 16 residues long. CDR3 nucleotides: TGCGCCAGCAGCCAGTTGGACAGGAACGTCAAAAACATTCAGTACTTC. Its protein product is CASSQLDRNVKNIQYF.

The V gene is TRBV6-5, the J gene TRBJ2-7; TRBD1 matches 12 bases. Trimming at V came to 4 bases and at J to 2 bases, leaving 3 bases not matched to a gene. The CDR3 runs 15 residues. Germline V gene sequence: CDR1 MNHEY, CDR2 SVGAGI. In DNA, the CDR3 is TGTGCCAGCAGTTCTGGGACAGGGGGCCCCTACGAGCAGTACTTC. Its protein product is CASSSGTGGPYEQYF.

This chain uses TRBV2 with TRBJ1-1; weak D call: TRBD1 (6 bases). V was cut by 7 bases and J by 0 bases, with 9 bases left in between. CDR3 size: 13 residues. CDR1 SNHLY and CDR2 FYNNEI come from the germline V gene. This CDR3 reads CASNAGVNTEAFF. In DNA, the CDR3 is TGTGCCAGCAATGCAGGGGTGAACACTGAAGCTTTCTTT.

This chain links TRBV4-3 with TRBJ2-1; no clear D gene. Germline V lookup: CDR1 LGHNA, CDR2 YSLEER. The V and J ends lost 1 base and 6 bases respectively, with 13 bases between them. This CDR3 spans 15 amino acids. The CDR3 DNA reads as TGCGCCAGCAGCCAAGGAGAAACAGTTTTCAATGAGCAGTTCTTC. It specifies CASSQGETVFNEQFF.

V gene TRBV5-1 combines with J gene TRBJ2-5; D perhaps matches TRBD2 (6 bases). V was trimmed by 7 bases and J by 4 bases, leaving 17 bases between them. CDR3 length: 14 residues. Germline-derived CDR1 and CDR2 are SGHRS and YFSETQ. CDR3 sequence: CASSTSGRAETQYF. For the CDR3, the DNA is TGCGCCAGCTCGACAAGCGGGCGTGCAGAGACCCAGTACTTC.

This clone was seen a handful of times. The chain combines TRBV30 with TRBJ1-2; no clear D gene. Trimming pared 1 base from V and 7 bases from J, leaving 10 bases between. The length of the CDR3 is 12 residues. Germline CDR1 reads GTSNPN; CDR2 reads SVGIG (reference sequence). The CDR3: CAWSATAVGYTF. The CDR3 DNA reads TGTGCCTGGAGTGCCACAGCGGTTGGCTACACCTTC.

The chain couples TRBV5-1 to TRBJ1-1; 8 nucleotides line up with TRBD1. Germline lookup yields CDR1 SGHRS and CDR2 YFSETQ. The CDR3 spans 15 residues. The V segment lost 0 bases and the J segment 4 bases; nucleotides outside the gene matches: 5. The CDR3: CASSLAGRGRTEAFF. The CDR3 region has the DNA TGCGCCAGCAGCTTGGCCGGCAGGGGGCGCACTGAAGCTTTCTTT.

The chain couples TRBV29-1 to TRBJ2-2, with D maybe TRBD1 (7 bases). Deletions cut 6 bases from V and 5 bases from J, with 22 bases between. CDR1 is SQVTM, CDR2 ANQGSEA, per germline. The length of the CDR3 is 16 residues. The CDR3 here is CSVQGGQGGRTGELFF. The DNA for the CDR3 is TGCAGCGTCCAAGGTGGGCAGGGGGGACGAACCGGGGAGCTGTTTTTT.